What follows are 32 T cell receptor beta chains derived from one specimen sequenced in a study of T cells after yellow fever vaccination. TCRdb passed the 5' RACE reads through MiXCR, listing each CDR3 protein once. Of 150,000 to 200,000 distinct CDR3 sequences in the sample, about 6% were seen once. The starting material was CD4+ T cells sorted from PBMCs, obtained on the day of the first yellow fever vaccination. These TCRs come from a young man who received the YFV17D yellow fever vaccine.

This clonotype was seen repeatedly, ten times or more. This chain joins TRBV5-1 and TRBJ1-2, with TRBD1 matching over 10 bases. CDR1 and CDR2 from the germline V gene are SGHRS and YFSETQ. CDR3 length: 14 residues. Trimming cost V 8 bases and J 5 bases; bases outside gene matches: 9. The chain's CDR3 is CASHRDRGPYGYTF. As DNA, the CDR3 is TGCGCCAGTCACCGGGACAGGGGACCTTATGGCTACACCTTC.

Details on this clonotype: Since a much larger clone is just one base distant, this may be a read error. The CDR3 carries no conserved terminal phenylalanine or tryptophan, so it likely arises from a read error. CDR3 loop: CASSLSRLAGTQYS. CDR3 bases: TGTGCCAGCAGCCTTAGTAGACTAGCAGGGACCCAGTACTCC. The V gene is TRBV11-2, the J gene TRBJ2-5; 7 bases map to TRBD2. The CDR3 contains 14 residues. In germline, CDR1 is SGHAT, CDR2 FQNNGV. The ends lost 5 bases at V and 7 bases at J; junction bases unmatched: 10.

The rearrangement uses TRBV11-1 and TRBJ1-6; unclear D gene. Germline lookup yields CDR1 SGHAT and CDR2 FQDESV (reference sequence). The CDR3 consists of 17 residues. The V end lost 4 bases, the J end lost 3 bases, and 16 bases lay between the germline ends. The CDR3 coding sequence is TGTGCCAGCAGCTCGGGATGGCCGCAGCGCTATAATTCACCCCTCCACTTT. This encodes CASSSGWPQRYNSPLHF. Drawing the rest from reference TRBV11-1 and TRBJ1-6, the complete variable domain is EAEVAQSPRYKITEKSQAVAFWCDPISGHATLYWYRQILGQGPELLVQFQDESVVDDSQLPKDRFSAERLKGVDSTLKIQPAELGDSAMYLCASSSGWPQRYNSPLHFGNGTRLTVT.

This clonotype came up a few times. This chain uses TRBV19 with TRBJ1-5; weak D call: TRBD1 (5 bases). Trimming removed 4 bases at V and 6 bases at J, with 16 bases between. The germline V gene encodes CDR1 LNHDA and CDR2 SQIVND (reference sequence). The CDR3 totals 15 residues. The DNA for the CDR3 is TGTGCCAGTAGTACCGGGACCTTCGGAGGTCAGCCCCAGCATTTT. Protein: CASSTGTFGGQPQHF.

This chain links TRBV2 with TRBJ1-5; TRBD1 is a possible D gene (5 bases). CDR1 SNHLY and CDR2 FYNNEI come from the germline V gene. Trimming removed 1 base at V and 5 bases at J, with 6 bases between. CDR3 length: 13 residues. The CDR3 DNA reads TGTGCCAGCAGTGAAGGAGGGGATCAGCCCCAGCATTTT. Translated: CASSEGGDQPQHF. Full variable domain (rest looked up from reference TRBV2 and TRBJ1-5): EPEVTQTPSHQVTQMGQEVILRCVPISNHLYFYWYRQILGQKVEFLVSFYNNEISEKSEIFDDQFSVERPDGSNFTLKIRSTKLEDSAMYFCASSEGGDQPQHFGDGTRLSIL.

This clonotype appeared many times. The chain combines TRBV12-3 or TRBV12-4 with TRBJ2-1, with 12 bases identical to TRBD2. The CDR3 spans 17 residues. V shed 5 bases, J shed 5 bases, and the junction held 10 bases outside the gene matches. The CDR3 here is CASSPRRLAGVNNEQFF. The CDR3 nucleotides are TGTGCCAGCAGTCCTCGGAGACTAGCGGGGGTCAACAATGAGCAGTTCTTC.

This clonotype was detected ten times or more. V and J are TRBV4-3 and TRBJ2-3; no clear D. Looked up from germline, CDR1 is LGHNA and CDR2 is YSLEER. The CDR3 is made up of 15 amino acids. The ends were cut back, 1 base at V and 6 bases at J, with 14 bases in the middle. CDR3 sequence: CASSQVLLNADTQYF. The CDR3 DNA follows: TGCGCCAGCAGCCAAGTGCTCCTTAATGCGGATACGCAGTATTTT.

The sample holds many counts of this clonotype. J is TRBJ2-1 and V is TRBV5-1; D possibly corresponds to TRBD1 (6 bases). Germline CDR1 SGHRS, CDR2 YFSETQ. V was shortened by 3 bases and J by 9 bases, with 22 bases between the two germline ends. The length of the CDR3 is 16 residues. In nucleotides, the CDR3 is TGCGCCAGCAGCTCCCTTCCAGGGGACATATGGGGTGAGCAGTTCTTC. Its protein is CASSSLPGDIWGEQFF. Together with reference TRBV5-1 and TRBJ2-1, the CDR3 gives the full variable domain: KAGVTQTPRYLIKTRGQQVTLSCSPISGHRSVSWYQQTPGQGLQFLFEYFSETQRNKGNFPGRFSGRQFSNSRSEMNVSTLELGDSALYLCASSSLPGDIWGEQFFGPGTRLTVL.

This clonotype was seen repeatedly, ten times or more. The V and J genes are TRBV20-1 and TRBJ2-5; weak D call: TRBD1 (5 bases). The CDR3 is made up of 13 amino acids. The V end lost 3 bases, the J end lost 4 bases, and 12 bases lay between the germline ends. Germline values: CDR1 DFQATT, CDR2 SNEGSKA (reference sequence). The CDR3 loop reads CSASRVRGETQYF. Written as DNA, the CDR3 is TGCAGTGCTAGCAGGGTTAGGGGAGAGACCCAGTACTTC.

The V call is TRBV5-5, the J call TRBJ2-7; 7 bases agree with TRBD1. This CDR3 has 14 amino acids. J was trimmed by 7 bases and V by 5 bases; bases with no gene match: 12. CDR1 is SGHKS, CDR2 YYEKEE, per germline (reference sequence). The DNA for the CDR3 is TGTGCCAGCAGTTTTCCGGGACAGTCTGAGGAGCAGTACTTC. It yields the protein CASSFPGQSEEQYF.

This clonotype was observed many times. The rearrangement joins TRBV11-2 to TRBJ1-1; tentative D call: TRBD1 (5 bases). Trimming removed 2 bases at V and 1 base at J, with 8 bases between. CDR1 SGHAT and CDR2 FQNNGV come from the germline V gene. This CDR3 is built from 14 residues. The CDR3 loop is CASSLQGRNTEAFF. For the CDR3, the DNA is TGTGCCAGCAGCTTACAGGGACGGAACACTGAAGCTTTCTTT.

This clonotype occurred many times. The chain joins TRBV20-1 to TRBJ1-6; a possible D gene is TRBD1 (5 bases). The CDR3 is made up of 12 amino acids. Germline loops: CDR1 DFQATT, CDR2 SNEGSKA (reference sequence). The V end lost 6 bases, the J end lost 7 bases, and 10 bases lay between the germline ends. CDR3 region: CSARWGNSPLHF. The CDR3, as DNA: TGCAGTGCACGGTGGGGGAATTCACCCCTCCACTTT.

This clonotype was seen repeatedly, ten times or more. The CDR3 DNA follows: TGTGCCAGCAGTTTACGGGCGAACACTGAAGCTTTCTTT. Its protein is CASSLRANTEAFF. The rearrangement uses TRBV27 and TRBJ1-1; D is unclear. The CDR3 is 13 amino acids. V gave up 2 bases and J gave up 1 base, with 5 bases separating them. Germline values: CDR1 MNHEY, CDR2 SMNVEV (reference sequence).

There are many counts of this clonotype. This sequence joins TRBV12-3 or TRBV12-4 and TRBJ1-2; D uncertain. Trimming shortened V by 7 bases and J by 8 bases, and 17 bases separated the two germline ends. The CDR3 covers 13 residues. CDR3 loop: CASTVLGFRGYTF. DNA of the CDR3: TGTGCCAGCACCGTTCTGGGGTTTAGGGGCTACACCTTC.

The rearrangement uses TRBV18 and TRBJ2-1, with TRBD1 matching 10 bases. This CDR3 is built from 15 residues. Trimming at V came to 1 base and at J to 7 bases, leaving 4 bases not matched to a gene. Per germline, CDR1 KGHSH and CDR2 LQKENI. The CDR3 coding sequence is TGTGCCAGCTCACCACGGACAGGGGGTGTTAATGAGCAGTTCTTC. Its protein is CASSPRTGGVNEQFF.

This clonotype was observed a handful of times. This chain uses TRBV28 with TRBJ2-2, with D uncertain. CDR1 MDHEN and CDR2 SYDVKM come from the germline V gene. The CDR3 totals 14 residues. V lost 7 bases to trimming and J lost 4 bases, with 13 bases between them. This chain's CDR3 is CASMGSLLTGELFF. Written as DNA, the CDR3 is TGTGCCAGCATGGGCAGCCTGCTCACCGGGGAGCTGTTTTTT.

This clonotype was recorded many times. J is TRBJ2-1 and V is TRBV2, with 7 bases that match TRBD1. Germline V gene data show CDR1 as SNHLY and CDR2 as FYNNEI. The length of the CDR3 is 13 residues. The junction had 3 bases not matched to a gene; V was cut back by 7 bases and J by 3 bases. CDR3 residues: CASKGTVYNEQFF. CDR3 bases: TGTGCCAGCAAGGGGACAGTCTACAATGAGCAGTTCTTC.

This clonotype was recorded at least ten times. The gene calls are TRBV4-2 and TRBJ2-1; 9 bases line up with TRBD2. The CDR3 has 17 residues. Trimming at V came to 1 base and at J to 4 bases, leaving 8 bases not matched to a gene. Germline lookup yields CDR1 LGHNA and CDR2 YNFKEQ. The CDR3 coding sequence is TGTGCCAGCAGCCAAGGCCATAGCGGGGGCCCGTACAATGAGCAGTTCTTC. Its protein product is CASSQGHSGGPYNEQFF.

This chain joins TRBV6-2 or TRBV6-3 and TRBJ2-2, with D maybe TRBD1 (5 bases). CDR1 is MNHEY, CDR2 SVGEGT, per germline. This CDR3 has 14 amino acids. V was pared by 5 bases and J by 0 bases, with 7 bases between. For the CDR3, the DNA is TGTGCCAGCAGTGCAGGGACGAACACCGGGGAGCTGTTTTTT. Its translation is CASSAGTNTGELFF.

The chain's CDR3 is CASSATEYYGYTF. The CDR3 DNA reads TGTGCCAGCAGCGCGACAGAGTACTATGGCTACACCTTC. The chain combines TRBV9 with TRBJ1-2, with D possibly TRBD1 on 5 matching bases. This CDR3 spans 13 amino acids. V lost 3 bases to trimming and J lost 3 bases, with 9 bases between them. Germline CDR1 SGDLS, CDR2 YYNGEE. The whole variable domain, filled in from reference TRBV9 and TRBJ1-2, reads DSGVTQTPKHLITATGQRVTLRCSPRSGDLSVYWYQQSLDQGLQFLIQYYNGEERAKGNILERFSAQQFPDLHSELNLSSLELGDSALYFCASSATEYYGYTFGSGTRLTVV.

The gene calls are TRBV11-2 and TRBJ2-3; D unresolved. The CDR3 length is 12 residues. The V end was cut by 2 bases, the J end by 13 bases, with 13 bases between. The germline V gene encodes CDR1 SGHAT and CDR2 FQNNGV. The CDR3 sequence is CASSLTPWMKYF. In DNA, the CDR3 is TGTGCCAGCAGCTTAACCCCCTGGATGAAGTATTTT.

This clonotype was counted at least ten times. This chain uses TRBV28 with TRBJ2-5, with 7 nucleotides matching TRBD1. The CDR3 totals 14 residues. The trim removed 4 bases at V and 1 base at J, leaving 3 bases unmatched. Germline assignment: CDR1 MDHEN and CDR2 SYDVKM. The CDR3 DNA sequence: TGTGCCAGCAGTTCGGGACAGCTCCAAGAGACCCAGTACTTC. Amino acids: CASSSGQLQETQYF.

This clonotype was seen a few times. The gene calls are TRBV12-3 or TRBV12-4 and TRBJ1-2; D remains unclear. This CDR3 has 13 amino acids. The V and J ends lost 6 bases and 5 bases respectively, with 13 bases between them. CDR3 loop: CASSPDGSYGYTF. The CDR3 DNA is TGTGCCAGCAGCCCGGACGGCTCGTATGGCTACACCTTC.

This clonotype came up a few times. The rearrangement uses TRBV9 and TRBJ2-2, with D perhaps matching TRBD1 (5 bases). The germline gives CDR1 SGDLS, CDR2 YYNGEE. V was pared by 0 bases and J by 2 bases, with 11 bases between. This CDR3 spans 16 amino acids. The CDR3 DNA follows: TGTGCCAGCAGCGTAGGGGCCAGGGTCAACACCGGGGAGCTGTTTTTT. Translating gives CASSVGARVNTGELFF.

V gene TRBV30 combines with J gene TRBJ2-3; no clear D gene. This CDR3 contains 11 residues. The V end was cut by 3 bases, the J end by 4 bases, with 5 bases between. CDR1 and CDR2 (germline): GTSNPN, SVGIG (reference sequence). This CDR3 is CAWRWADTQYF. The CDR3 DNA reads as TGTGCCTGGAGGTGGGCAGATACGCAGTATTTT.

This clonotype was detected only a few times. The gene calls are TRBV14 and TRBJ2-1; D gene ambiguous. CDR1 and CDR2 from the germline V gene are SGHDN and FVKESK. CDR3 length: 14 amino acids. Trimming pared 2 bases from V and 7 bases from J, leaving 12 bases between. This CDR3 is CASSQRFGDNEQFF. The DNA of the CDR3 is TGTGCCAGCAGCCAACGATTTGGCGATAATGAGCAGTTCTTC.

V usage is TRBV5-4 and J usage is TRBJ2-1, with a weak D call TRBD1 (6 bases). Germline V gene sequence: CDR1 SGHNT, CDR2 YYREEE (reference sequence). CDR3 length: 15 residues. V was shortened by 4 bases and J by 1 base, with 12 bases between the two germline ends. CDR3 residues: CASSLDSPSYNEQFF. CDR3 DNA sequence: TGTGCCAGCAGCCTGGACAGCCCGTCCTACAATGAGCAGTTCTTC. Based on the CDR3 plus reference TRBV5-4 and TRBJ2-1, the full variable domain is ETGVTQSPTHLIKTRGQQVTLRCSSQSGHNTVSWYQQALGQGPQFIFQYYREEENGRGNFPPRFSGLQFPNYSSELNVNALELDDSALYLCASSLDSPSYNEQFFGPGTRLTVL.

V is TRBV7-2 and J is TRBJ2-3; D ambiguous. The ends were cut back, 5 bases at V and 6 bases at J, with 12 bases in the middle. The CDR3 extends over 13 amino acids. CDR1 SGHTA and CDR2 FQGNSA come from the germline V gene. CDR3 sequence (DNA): TGTGCCAGCAGCGCGCGCCTCGGGGATACGCAGTATTTT. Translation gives CASSARLGDTQYF.

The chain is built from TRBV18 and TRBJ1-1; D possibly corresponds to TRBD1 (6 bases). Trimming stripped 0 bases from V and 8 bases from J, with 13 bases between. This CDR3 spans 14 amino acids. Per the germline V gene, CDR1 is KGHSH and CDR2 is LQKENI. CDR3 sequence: CASSPPHRVSEAFF. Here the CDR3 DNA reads TGTGCCAGCTCACCACCCCACAGGGTCTCGGAAGCTTTCTTT.

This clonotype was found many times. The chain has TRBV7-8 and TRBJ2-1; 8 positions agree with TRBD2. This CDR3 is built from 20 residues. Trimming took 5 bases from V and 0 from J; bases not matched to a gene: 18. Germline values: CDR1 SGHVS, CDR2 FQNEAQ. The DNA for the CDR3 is TGTGCCAGCAGCCCCATGTTGGCGGGGGGACTGTCTGGCTCCTACAATGAGCAGTTCTTC. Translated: CASSPMLAGGLSGSYNEQFF. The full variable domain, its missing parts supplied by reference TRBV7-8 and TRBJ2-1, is GAGVSQSPRYKVAKRGQDVALRCDPISGHVSLFWYQQALGQGPEFLTYFQNEAQLDKSGLPSDRFFAERPEGSVSTLKIQRTQQEDSAVYLCASSPMLAGGLSGSYNEQFFGPGTRLTVL.

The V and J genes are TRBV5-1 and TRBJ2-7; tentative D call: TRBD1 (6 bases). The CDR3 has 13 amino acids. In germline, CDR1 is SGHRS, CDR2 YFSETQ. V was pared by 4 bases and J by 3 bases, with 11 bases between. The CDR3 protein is CASSLDRHYEQYF. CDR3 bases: TGCGCCAGCAGCCTAGACAGGCACTACGAGCAGTACTTC.

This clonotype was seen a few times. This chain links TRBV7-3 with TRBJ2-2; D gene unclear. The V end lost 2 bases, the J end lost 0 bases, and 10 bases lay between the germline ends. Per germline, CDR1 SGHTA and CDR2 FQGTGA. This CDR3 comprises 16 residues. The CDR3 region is CASSLSPQANTGELFF. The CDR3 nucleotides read TGTGCCAGCAGCTTATCCCCTCAGGCGAACACCGGGGAGCTGTTTTTT. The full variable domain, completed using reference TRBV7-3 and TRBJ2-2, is GAGVSQTPSNKVTEKGKYVELRCDPISGHTALYWYRQSLGQGPEFLIYFQGTGAADDSGLPNDRFFAVRPEGSVSTLKIQRTERGDSAVYLCASSLSPQANTGELFFGEGSRLTVL.